This TCR beta chain derives from a study of blood T cell repertoires in COVID-19. Patients at the Seattle site were enrolled during active infection and followed longitudinally. Measured with immunoSEQ multiplex PCR; TCRdb has only the in-frame clones, and not every one. The repertoire consists of tens of thousands of clones, with less than 95% occurring once and the leading ten covering roughly 0.53%. V dropped 5 bases and J dropped 0; count of bases not matched to a gene: 11. CDR1 and CDR2 (germline): SEHNR, FQNEAQ (reference sequence). CDR3 size: 17 residues. The clonotype comes from a man aged 50-60 years with COVID-19, enrolled during active disease. V usage is TRBV7-9 and J usage is TRBJ1-2; 8 nucleotides match TRBD1. Sequenced input: peripheral blood. The CDR3 region has the DNA TGTGCCAGCAGCGCGACCAGGGGGCGCTGGTCTAACTATGGCTACACCTTC. Amino acids: CASSATRGRWSNYGYTF.